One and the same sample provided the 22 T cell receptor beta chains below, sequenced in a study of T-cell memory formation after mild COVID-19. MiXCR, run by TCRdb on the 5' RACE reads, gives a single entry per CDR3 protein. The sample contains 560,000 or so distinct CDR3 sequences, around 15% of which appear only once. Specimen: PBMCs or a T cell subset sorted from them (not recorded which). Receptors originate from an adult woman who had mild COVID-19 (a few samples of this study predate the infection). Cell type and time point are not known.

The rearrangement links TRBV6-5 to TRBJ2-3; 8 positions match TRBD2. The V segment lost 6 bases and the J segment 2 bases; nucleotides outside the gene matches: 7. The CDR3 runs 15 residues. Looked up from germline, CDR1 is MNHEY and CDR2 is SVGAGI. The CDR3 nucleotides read TGTGCCAGCAGGGAAACTAGCGGACTCACAGATACGCAGTATTTT. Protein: CASRETSGLTDTQYF.

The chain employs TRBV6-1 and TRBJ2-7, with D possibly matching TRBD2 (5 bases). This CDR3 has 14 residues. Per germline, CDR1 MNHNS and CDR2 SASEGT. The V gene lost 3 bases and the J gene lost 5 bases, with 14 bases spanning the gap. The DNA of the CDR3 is TGTGCCAGCAGTGAGTGGAGGTATTCGGACGAGCAGTACTTC. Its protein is CASSEWRYSDEQYF.

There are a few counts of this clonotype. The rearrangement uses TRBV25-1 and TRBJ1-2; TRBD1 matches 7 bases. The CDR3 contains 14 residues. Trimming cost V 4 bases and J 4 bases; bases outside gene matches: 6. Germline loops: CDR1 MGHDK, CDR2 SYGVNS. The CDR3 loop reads CASSGQQGFYGYTF. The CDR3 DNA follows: TGTGCCAGCAGTGGACAACAGGGGTTCTATGGCTACACCTTC.

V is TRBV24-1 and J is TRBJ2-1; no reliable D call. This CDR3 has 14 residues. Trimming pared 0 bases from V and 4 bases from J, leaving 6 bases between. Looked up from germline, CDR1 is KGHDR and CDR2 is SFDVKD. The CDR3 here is CATSDLAQYNEQFF. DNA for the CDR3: TGTGCCACCAGTGATTTGGCTCAGTACAATGAGCAGTTCTTC.

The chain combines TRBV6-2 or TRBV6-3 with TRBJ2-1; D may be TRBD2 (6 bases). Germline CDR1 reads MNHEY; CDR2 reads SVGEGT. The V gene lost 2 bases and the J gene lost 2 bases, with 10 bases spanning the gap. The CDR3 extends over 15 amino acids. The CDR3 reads CASSYRLATYNEQFF. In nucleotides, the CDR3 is TGTGCCAGCAGTTACCGGCTAGCGACCTACAATGAGCAGTTCTTC.

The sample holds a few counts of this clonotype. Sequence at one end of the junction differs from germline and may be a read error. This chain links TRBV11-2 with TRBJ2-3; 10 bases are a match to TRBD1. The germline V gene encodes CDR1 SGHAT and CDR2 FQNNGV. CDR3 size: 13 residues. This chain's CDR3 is CASSLDSGTGEHF. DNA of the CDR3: TGTGCCAGCAGCTTAGATTCGGGGACAGGGGAGCATTTT.

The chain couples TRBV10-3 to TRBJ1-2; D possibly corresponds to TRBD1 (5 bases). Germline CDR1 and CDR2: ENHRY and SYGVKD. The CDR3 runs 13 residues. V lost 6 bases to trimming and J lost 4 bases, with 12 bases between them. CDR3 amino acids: CAIRAGTTYGYTF. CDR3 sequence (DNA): TGTGCCATCAGAGCCGGGACTACCTATGGCTACACCTTC.

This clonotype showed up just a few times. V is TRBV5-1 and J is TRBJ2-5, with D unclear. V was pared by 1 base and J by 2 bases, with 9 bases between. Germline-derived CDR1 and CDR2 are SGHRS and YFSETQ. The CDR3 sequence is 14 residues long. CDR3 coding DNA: TGCGCCAGCAGCTTGACTACTGGGCAAGAGACCCAGTACTTC. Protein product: CASSLTTGQETQYF.

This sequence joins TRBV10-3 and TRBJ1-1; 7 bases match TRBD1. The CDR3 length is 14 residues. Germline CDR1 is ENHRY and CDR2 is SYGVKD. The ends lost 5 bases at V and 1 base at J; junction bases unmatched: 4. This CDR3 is CAISNRGSNTEAFF. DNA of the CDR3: TGTGCCATCAGTAACAGGGGCTCGAACACTGAAGCTTTCTTT.

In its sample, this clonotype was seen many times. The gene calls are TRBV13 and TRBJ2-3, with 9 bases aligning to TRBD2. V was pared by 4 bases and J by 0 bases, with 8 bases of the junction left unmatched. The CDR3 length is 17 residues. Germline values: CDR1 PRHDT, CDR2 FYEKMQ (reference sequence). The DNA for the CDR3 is TGTGCCAGCAGCTCTGTACCTAGCGGGGCCAGCACAGATACGCAGTATTTT. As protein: CASSSVPSGASTDTQYF.

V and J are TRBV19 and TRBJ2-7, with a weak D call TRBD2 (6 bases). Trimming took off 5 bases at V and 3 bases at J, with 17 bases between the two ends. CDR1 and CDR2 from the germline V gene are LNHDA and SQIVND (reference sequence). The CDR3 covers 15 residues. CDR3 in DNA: TGTGCCAGTAGTTCCCTCAACGGGGGAAACTACGAGCAGTACTTC. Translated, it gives CASSSLNGGNYEQYF.

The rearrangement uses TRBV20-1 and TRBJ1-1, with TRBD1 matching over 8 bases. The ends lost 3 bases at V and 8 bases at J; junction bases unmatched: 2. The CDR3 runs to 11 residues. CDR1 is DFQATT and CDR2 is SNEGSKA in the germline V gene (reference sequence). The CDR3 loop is CSASGDREAFF. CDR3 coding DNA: TGCAGTGCTAGCGGGGACAGGGAAGCTTTCTTT.

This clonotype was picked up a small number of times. The CDR3 region is CASNRDSGHTQYF. The DNA for the CDR3 is TGTGCCAGCAACCGGGACAGCGGGCATACGCAGTATTTT. The chain is built from TRBV12-3 or TRBV12-4 and TRBJ2-3; possible D gene TRBD1, 7 bases. The length of the CDR3 is 13 residues. V was clipped by 7 bases and J by 7 bases, with 15 bases between them.

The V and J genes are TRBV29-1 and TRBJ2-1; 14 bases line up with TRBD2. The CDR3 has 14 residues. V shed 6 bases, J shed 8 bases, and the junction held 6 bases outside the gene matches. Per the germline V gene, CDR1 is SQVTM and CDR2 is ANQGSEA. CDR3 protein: CSVPTSGRAHEQFF. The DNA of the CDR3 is TGCAGCGTCCCGACTAGCGGGAGGGCCCATGAGCAGTTCTTC.

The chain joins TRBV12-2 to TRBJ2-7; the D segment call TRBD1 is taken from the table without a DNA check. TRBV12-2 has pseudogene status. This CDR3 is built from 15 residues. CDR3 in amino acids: CASRSSGQGGYEQYF. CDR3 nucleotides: TGTGCAAGTCGCTCAAGCGGACAGGGGGGTTACGAGCAGTACTTC.

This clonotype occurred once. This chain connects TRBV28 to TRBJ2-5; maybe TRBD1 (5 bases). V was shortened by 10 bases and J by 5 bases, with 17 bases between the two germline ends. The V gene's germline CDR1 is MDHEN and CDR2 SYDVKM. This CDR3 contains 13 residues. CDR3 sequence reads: CAIRQSAWETQYF. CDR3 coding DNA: TGTGCCATTCGACAGTCAGCTTGGGAGACCCAGTACTTC.

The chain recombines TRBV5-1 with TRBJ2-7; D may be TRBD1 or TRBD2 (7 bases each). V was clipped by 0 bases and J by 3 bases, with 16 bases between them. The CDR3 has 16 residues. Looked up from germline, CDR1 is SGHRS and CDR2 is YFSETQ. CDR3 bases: TGCGCCAGCAGCTTGGCGGGGGGTAGGGGGCGCTACGAGCAGTACTTC. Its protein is CASSLAGGRGRYEQYF. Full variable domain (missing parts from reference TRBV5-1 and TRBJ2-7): KAGVTQTPRYLIKTRGQQVTLSCSPISGHRSVSWYQQTPGQGLQFLFEYFSETQRNKGNFPGRFSGRQFSNSRSEMNVSTLELGDSALYLCASSLAGGRGRYEQYFGPGTRLTVT.

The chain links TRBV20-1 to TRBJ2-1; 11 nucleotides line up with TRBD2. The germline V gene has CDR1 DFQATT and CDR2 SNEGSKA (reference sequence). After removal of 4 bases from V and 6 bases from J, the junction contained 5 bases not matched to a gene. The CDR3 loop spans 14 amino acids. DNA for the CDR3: TGCAGTGCTAAACTAGCGGGAGTCCGCAATGAGCAGTTCTTC. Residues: CSAKLAGVRNEQFF.

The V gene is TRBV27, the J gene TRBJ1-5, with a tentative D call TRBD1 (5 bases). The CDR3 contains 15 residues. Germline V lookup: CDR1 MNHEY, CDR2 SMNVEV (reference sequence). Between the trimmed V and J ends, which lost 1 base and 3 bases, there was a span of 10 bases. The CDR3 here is CASSLLGRVNQPQHF. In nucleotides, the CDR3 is TGTGCCAGCAGTTTATTAGGCAGGGTCAATCAGCCCCAGCATTTT.

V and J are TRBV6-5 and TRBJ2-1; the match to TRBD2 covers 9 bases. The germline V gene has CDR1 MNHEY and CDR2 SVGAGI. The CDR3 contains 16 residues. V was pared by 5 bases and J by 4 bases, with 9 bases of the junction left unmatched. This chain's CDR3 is CASSALTSGPYNEQFF. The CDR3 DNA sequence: TGTGCCAGCAGTGCCTTAACTAGCGGGCCTTACAATGAGCAGTTCTTC.

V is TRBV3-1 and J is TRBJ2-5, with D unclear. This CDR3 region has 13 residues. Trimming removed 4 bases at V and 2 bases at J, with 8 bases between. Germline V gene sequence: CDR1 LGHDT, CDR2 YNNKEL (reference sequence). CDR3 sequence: CASSRGSQETQYF. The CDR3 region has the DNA TGTGCCAGCAGCCGGGGATCTCAAGAGACCCAGTACTTC.

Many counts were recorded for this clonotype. CDR3: CASSLSWARETQYF. In DNA, the CDR3 is TGCGCCAGCAGCCTCAGCTGGGCCCGGGAGACCCAGTACTTC. The chain has TRBV4-3 and TRBJ2-5; no firm D call. The CDR3 totals 14 residues. Germline V gene lookup returns CDR1 LGHNA and CDR2 YSLEER. V lost 4 bases to trimming and J lost 5 bases, with 14 bases between them.